A selection of T cell receptor beta chains follows, all from one sample in a study of T cell responses to AZD1222 COVID-19 vaccine. Sequencing was performed with immunoSEQ multiplex PCR; in TCRdb, only in-frame clones are kept and a portion is missing. The table includes some 140,000 clones, more than 90% detected once. The sequencing used peripheral blood, collected on day 0 of AZD1222 vaccination. The receptors here all came from an adult in good health. Both conserved end residues are part of each CDR3. The D gene is left open where the match is weak. Clone size is given for some rows only: seen once, a few or many times, or a class if the clone is expanded.

CDR3 length	clone size	D gene	V gene	J gene	CDR3 protein	CDR3 DNA
14	NA	NA	TRBV5-1	TRBJ1-1	CASSQTGPWTEAFF	TGCGCCAGCAGCCAGACAGGACCCTGGACTGAAGCTTTCTTT
12	NA	TRBD1	TRBV30	TRBJ1-5	CAWNLRGQPQHF	TGTGCCTGGAACCTCAGGGGGCAGCCCCAGCATTTT
15	NA	TRBD2	TRBV9	TRBJ2-1	CASSSRLASNNEQFF	TGTGCCAGCAGCTCAAGACTAGCGTCAAACAATGAGCAGTTCTTC
15	NA	NA	TRBV5-1	TRBJ1-4	CASSLVQATNEKLFF	TGCGCCAGCAGCTTGGTCCAGGCAACTAATGAAAAACTGTTTTTT
15	NA	NA	TRBV30	TRBJ2-3	CAWSVIRGYADTQYF	TGTGCCTGGAGTGTGATCAGGGGCTATGCAGATACGCAGTATTTT
15	NA	TRBD1	TRBV2	TRBJ1-6	CASSQGQGSTSPLHF	TGTGCCAGCAGCCAAGGACAGGGGAGTACTTCACCCCTCCACTTT
13	NA	TRBD1	TRBV29-1	TRBJ1-4	CSASGQFNEKLFF	TGCAGCGCTTCGGGACAGTTTAATGAAAAACTGTTTTTT
14	NA	NA	TRBV11-3	TRBJ1-1	CASSKTGTNTEAFF	TGTGCCAGCAGTAAGACAGGCACGAACACTGAAGCTTTCTTT
11	NA	NA	TRBV12-3/TRBV12-4	TRBJ2-1	CASRKRGEQFF	TGTGCCAGCAGGAAACGGGGTGAGCAGTTCTTC
14	NA	TRBD1	TRBV2	TRBJ2-5	CASTPQGDGETQYF	TGTGCCAGCACCCCACAGGGGGATGGGGAGACCCAGTACTTC
14	NA	NA	TRBV4-1	TRBJ1-2	CASSQESASYGYTF	TGCGCCAGCAGCCAAGAGTCGGCCAGCTATGGCTACACCTTC
15	NA	TRBD1	TRBV7-2	TRBJ1-1	CASSAPQGGNTEAFF	TGTGCCAGCAGCGCCCCCCAGGGGGGCAACACTGAAGCTTTCTTT
12	NA	NA	TRBV6-1	TRBJ2-1	CASSDTGDEQFF	TGTGCCAGCAGTGATACCGGGGATGAGCAGTTCTTC
13	NA	NA	TRBV29-1	TRBJ2-3	CSAAGQTTDTQYF	TGCAGCGCCGCGGGACAGACCACAGATACGCAGTATTTT
14	NA	NA	TRBV19	TRBJ1-1	CASSIMRGFTEAFF	TGTGCCAGTAGTATAATGAGAGGGTTCACTGAAGCTTTCTTT
22	NA	NA	TRBV3-1/TRBV3-2	TRBJ1-5	CASSLKTGSEPSRRRVNQPQHF	TGTGCCAGCAGCCTCAAAACTGGGTCAGAACCTTCCCGCCGTCGCGTCAATCAGCCCCAGCATTTT
15	NA	TRBD1	TRBV7-9	TRBJ1-1	CASSSRTGRETEAFF	TGTGCCAGCAGCTCCCGGACAGGGAGAGAGACTGAAGCTTTCTTT
12	NA	NA	TRBV5-1	TRBJ1-1	CASSWGGTEAFF	TGCGCCAGCAGCTGGGGGGGAACTGAAGCTTTCTTT
13	NA	NA	TRBV24-1	TRBJ1-3	CATSRGAGNTIYF	TGTGCCACCAGTCGAGGGGCTGGAAACACCATATATTTT
14	NA	NA	TRBV25-1	TRBJ2-2	CASSGAVPTGELFF	TGTGCCAGCAGTGGGGCGGTACCGACCGGGGAGCTGTTTTTT
11	NA	NA	TRBV20-1	TRBJ1-2	CSARGSLGYTF	TGCAGTGCTAGGGGATCTTTGGGCTACACCTTC
18	NA	TRBD2	TRBV5-8	TRBJ2-1	CATDGLAGGPSSYNEQFF	TGTGCCACCGACGGGTTAGCGGGGGGGCCGAGCTCCTACAATGAGCAGTTCTTC
15	NA	NA	TRBV30	TRBJ1-4	CAWSVRAGGPEKLFF	TGTGCCTGGAGTGTACGGGCCGGGGGCCCGGAAAAACTGTTTTTT
14	NA	TRBD1	TRBV5-1	TRBJ2-7	CASSPQGVSYEQYF	TGCGCCAGCAGCCCCCAGGGGGTTAGCTACGAGCAGTACTTC
17	once	TRBD1	TRBV28	TRBJ2-3	CASSLWAGTGSDIAQYF	TGTGCCAGCAGTTTATGGGCCGGGACAGGGTCAGACATTGCGCAGTATTTT
14	NA	NA	TRBV19	TRBJ2-7	CASSKAGPSYEQYF	TGTGCCAGTAGTAAAGCGGGCCCCTCCTACGAGCAGTACTTC
14	NA	TRBD2	TRBV5-1	TRBJ2-1	CASSLVVRGNEQFF	TGCGCCAGCAGCTTGGTGGTGCGGGGGAATGAGCAGTTCTTC
12	NA	NA	TRBV30	TRBJ1-3	CAWGDIGNTIYF	TGTGCCTGGGGGGACATTGGAAACACCATATATTTT
16	NA	NA	TRBV11-2	TRBJ1-4	CASSLSLGGFGEKLFF	TGTGCCAGCAGCTTATCCCTAGGGGGGTTCGGTGAAAAACTGTTTTTT
14	NA	NA	TRBV14	TRBJ1-3	CASSLLTGRNTIYF	TGTGCCAGCAGCCTTCTGACAGGAAGGAACACCATATATTTT
13	NA	NA	TRBV11-1	TRBJ1-5	CASSLTGDQPQHF	TGTGCCAGCAGCTTAACGGGGGATCAGCCCCAGCATTTT
15	NA	TRBD1	TRBV19	TRBJ1-2	CASSPSRQGGKGYTF	TGTGCCAGTAGCCCCAGTCGACAGGGTGGAAAGGGCTACACCTTC